This entry lists 10 T cell receptor beta chains sequenced from one sample in a study of blood T cell repertoires in COVID-19. Clones were sequenced by immunoSEQ multiplex PCR, and TCRdb holds only the in-frame ones, with some missing. The sample carries 390,000 or so clones, roughly 90% recorded once. The sequenced material came from peripheral blood. The receptors stem from a woman in her thirties with COVID-19, enrolled during active disease.

The chain carries TRBV18 and TRBJ2-3; no firm D call. Trimming took 0 bases from V and 4 from J, leaving 8 bases between them. Per the germline V gene, CDR1 is KGHSH and CDR2 is LQKENI. CDR3 length: 14 amino acids. CDR3 in DNA: TGTGCCAGCTCACCACCGTCTATCGCAGATACGCAGTATTTT. It specifies CASSPPSIADTQYF.

The rearrangement links TRBV7-9 to TRBJ2-3, with 8 bases matching TRBD2. The CDR3 covers 13 residues. V shed 6 bases and J 5 bases; nucleotides not matched to a gene: 4. Germline assignment: CDR1 SEHNR and CDR2 FQNEAQ (reference sequence). CDR3 coding DNA: TGTGCCAGCAGGGGACTAGAAGGAGATACGCAGTATTTT. Its protein product is CASRGLEGDTQYF.

The chain links TRBV11-2 to TRBJ2-1; 8 bases are a match to TRBD1. Germline CDR1 SGHAT, CDR2 FQNNGV. The CDR3 loop spans 16 amino acids. Germline trimming cut 4 bases from V and 7 bases from J; bases unmatched to any gene: 12. CDR3 in amino acids: CASSSRDRPTGNEQFF. The CDR3 nucleotides read TGTGCCAGCAGCTCACGGGACAGGCCGACAGGGAATGAGCAGTTCTTC.

The chain recombines TRBV6-5 with TRBJ1-1; no reliable D call. This CDR3 spans 16 amino acids. CDR1 is MNHEY, CDR2 SVGAGI, per germline. Between the trimmed V and J ends, which lost 0 bases and 0 bases, there was a span of 11 bases. CDR3 DNA sequence: TGTGCCAGCAGTTACTCCCGGCGGCCACTGAACACTGAAGCTTTCTTT. This gives the protein CASSYSRRPLNTEAFF.

This rearrangement joins TRBV3-1 (or the pseudogene TRBV3-2) to TRBJ1-2, with 7 bases that match TRBD1. V lost 0 bases and J lost 6; bases outside the gene matches: 4. The germline CDR1 and CDR2 sequences are LGHDT and YNNKEL (reference sequence). This CDR3 is built from 14 residues. CDR3 nucleotide sequence: TGTGCCAGCAGCCAAGATGGACAGGTCCATGGCTACACCTTC. The encoded protein is CASSQDGQVHGYTF.

The CDR3 nucleotides are TGTGCCAGCAGCTTCCTCACAGGGCGATCACCCCTCCACTTT. Encoded protein: CASSFLTGRSPLHF. V and J are TRBV11-1 and TRBJ1-6; perhaps TRBD1 as D (6 bases). Trimming stripped 3 bases from V and 10 bases from J, with 13 bases between. The CDR3 length is 14 residues. CDR1 and CDR2 (germline): SGHAT, FQDESV (reference sequence). Together with reference TRBV11-1 and TRBJ1-6, the CDR3 gives the full variable domain: EAEVAQSPRYKITEKSQAVAFWCDPISGHATLYWYRQILGQGPELLVQFQDESVVDDSQLPKDRFSAERLKGVDSTLKIQPAELGDSAMYLCASSFLTGRSPLHFGNGTRLTVT.

The chain combines TRBV2 with TRBJ1-5; 7 bases fit TRBD1. The CDR3 is 15 amino acids. Germline V CDR1 and CDR2: SNHLY, FYNNEI. Unmatched junction bases numbered 5, after V lost 1 base and J lost 5 bases. The CDR3 region has the DNA TGTGCCAGCAGTGAAGGGGACAGATGGGATCAGCCCCAGCATTTT. The encoded protein is CASSEGDRWDQPQHF.

The CDR3 protein is CASSYSSRGVLDYGYTF. DNA for the CDR3: TGTGCCAGCAGTTACTCGAGCAGGGGGGTACTGGACTATGGCTACACCTTC. This chain links TRBV6-2 or TRBV6-3 with TRBJ1-2; 7 bases align to TRBD1. Germline-derived CDR1 and CDR2 are MNHEY and SVGEGT. The CDR3 loop spans 17 amino acids. V was clipped by 0 bases and J by 3 bases; unmatched bases: 10.

This clone has only a few counts. The rearrangement uses TRBV3-1 (or the pseudogene TRBV3-2) and TRBJ1-1; no clear D. The germline V gene has CDR1 LGHDT and CDR2 YNNKEL (reference sequence). V lost 8 bases to trimming and J lost 4 bases, with 5 bases between them. This CDR3 spans 10 amino acids. CDR3 protein: CASGATEAFF. The CDR3 bases are TGTGCCAGCGGAGCCACTGAAGCTTTCTTT.

The V gene is TRBV5-6, the J gene TRBJ2-7; D is perhaps TRBD1 (6 bases). The CDR3 runs 13 residues. Trimming stripped 1 base from V and 3 bases from J, with 8 bases between. Looked up from germline, CDR1 is SGHDT and CDR2 is YYEEEE. The CDR3 DNA reads as TGTGCCAGCAGCTTGCTACAGGGCTACGAGCAGTACTTC. Translating gives CASSLLQGYEQYF.